This TCR beta chain stems from a study of siplizumab effects on memory and regulatory T cells. The protocol was immunoSEQ multiplex PCR, while the TCRdb copy is restricted to in-frame clones and leaves out a portion. The sample consists of 90,000 to 120,000 clones, about 90% of them appearing once. Germline loops: CDR1 LNHDA, CDR2 SQIVND (reference sequence). The CDR3 has 14 residues. Trimming took 4 bases from V and 4 from J; bases not matched to a gene: 6. This sequence originates from a human donor in good health. V is TRBV19 and J is TRBJ2-5; 7 nucleotides align to TRBD2. The source material was Tregs sorted from blood. The CDR3 DNA reads as TGTGCCAGTAGTACGGGACTAACCCTAGAGACCCAGTACTTC. Protein: CASSTGLTLETQYF.